This record covers a single TCR beta chain. The sample belongs to a study of blood T cell repertoires in COVID-19. Study summary: Sources were T cells, B-cell-depleted T cells, or PBMCs; the material itself was cDNA or gDNA.

In the original processing: Nucleated cell counts were estimated from reference gene primer amplification. Libraries were prepared by immunoSEQ multiplex PCR; TCRdb keeps only in-frame clonotypes and omits some of them. From that table come the V and J calls and clone size; the DNA was used to work out D and trimming. This sample yields 150,000 to 200,000 clones, of which around 79% are seen a single time; less than 30% belongs to the top ten. This CDR3 region has 13 residues. Deletions cut 3 bases from V and 4 bases from J, with 7 bases between. Germline V gene lookup returns CDR1 SGDLS and CDR2 YYNGEE.

This TCR was recovered from a woman aged 70-85 years with acute or convalescent COVID-19. Sequencing was done on a sample of peripheral blood. The chain employs TRBV9 and TRBJ2-2; D gene ambiguous. CDR3 sequence reads: CASSGGPTGELFF. CDR3 nucleotides: TGTGCCAGCAGCGGCGGCCCCACCGGGGAGCTGTTTTTT.